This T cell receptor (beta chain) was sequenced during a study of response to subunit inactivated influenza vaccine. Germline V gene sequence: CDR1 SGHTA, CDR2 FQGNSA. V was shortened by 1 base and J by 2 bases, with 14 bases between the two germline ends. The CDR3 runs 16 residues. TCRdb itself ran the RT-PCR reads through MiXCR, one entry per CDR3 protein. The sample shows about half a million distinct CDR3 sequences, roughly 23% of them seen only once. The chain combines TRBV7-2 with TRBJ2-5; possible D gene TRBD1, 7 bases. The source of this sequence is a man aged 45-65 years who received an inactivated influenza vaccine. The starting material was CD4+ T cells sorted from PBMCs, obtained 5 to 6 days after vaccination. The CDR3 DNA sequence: TGTGCCAGCAGCTTAGGGCAGGGGGGTCGGCAAGAGACCCAGTACTTC. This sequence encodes CASSLGQGGRQETQYF.